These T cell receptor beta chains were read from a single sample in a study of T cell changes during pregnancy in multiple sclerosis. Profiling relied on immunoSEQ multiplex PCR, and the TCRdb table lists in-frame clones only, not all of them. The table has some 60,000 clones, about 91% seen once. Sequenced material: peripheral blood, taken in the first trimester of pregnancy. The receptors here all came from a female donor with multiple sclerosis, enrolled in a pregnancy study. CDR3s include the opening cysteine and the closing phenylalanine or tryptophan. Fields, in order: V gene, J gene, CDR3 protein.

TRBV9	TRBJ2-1	CASSVGLNNEQFF
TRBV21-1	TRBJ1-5	CASSKGQGRNQPQHF
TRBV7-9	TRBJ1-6	CASSGRTGELHF
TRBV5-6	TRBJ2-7	CASSLARESLTYEQYF
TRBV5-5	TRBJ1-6	CASSLDRDSNSPLHF
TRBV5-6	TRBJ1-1	CASSRKPQGSMNTEAFF
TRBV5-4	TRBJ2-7	CASSSGLAGAPPYEQYF
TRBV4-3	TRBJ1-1	CASSRSRGQGEAFF
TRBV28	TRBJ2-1	CASIPGQKNNEQFF
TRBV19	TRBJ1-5	CASTNREIGNQPQHF
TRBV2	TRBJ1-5	CASRQQGAYSQPQHF
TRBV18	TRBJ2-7	CASSPLGTGGPLEQYF
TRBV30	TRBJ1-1	CAWVSTKGRLNTEAFF
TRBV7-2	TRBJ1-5	CASSLGQGIEQPQHF
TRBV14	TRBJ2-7	CASSQGPGRAYEQYF